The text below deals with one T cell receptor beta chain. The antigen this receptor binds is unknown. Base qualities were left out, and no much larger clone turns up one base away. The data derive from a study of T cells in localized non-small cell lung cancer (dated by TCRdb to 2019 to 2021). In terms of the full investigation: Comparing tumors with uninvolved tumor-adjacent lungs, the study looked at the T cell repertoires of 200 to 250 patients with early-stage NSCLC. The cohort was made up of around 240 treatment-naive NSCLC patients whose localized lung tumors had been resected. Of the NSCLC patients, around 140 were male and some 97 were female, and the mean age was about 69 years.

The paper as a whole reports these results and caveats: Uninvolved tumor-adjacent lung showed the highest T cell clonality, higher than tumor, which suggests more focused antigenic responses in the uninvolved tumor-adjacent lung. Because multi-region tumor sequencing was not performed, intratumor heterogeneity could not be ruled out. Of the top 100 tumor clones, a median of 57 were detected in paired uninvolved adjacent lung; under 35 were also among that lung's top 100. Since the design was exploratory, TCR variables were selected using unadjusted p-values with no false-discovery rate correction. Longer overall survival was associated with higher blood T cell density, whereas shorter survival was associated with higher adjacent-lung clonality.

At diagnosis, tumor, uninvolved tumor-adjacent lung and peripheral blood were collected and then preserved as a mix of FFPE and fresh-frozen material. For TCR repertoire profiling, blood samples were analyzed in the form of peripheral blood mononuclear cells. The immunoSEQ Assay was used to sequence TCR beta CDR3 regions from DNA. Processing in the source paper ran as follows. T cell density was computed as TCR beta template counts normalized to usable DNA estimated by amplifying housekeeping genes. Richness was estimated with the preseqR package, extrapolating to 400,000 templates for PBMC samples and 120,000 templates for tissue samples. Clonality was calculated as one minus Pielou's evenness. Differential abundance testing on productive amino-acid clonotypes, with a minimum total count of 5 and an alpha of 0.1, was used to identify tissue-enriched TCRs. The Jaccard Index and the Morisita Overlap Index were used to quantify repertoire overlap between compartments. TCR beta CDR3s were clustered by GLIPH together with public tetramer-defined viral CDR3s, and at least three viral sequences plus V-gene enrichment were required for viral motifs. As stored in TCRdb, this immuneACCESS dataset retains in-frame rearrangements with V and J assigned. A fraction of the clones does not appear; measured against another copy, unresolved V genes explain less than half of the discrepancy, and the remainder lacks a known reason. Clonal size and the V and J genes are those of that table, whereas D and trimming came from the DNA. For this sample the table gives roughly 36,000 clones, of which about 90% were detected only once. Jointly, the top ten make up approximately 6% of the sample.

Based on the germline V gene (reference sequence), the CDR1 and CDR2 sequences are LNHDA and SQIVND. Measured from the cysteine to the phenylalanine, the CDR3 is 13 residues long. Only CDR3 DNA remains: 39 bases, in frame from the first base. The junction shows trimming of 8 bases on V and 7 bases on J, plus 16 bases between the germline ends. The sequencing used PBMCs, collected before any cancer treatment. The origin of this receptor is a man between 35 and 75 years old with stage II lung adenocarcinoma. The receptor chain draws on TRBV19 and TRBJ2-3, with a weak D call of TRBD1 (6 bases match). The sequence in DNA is TGTGCCAGTCAAAGGGGCAGGGGAAATACGCAGTATTTT. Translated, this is CASQRGRGNTQYF.